Listed below are T cell receptor beta chains from one sample, sequenced in a study of shared clonotypes between healthy human individuals. TCRdb's copy holds only in-frame clones and misses some; the assay was immunoSEQ multiplex PCR. The sample lists about 2.2 million clones, 80% to 95% occurring once. The sequencing sample was made of naive CD8+ T cells from PBMCs. The receptors were gathered from a man between 18 and 35 years old in good health. Some clones in this sample may be carry-over from other donors' samples. Each CDR3 is given with its conserved first and last residue. A D gene is named only where the DNA matches it firmly. Size values are once, few and many counts, or a class for expanded clones, and some rows have none.

abundance	v_gene	j_gene	d_gene	CDR3aa	CDR3nt
-	TRBV9	TRBJ2-2	-	CASSGGGPRTQNTGELFF	TGTGCCAGCAGCGGCGGAGGGCCGAGAACACAAAACACCGGGGAGCTGTTTTTT
-	TRBV29-1	TRBJ2-4	-	CSVLGGLFQNIQYF	TGCAGCGTCCTGGGGGGTTTGTTCCAAAACATTCAGTACTTC
-	TRBV13	TRBJ2-7	TRBD1	CASSPAGTGGLYEQYF	TGTGCCAGCAGCCCAGCCGGGACAGGGGGTTTGTACGAGCAGTACTTC
-	TRBV11-2	TRBJ2-7	-	CASSLERGYEQYF	TGTGCCAGCAGCCTTGAGAGAGGGTACGAGCAGTACTTC
-	TRBV28	TRBJ2-1	TRBD1	CASSLPPGQGAYNEQFF	TGTGCCAGCAGCCTCCCCCCGGGACAGGGGGCCTACAATGAGCAGTTCTTC
-	TRBV19	TRBJ2-7	-	CASSIGVVTRYEQYF	TGTGCCAGTAGTATTGGTGTTGTTACACGCTACGAGCAGTACTTC
-	TRBV27	TRBJ2-5	-	CASSPGGRETQYF	TGTGCCAGCAGTCCTGGGGGACGAGAGACCCAGTACTTC
once	TRBV6-5	TRBJ1-3	-	CASSYSGEGTGNTIYF	TGTGCCAGCAGTTACTCGGGGGAGGGGACTGGAAACACCATATATTTT
-	TRBV5-1	TRBJ2-1	-	CASRFSAGHTYNEQFF	TGCGCCAGCAGATTCTCAGCGGGACACACCTACAATGAGCAGTTCTTC
-	TRBV27	TRBJ2-1	-	CASSPRAPGNSYNEQFF	TGTGCCAGCAGTCCTAGGGCCCCGGGAAACTCCTACAATGAGCAGTTCTTC
-	TRBV7-9	TRBJ2-5	-	CASSLYTGLETQYF	TGTGCCAGCAGCTTATACACGGGCCTCGAGACCCAGTACTTC
-	TRBV7-9	TRBJ1-2	-	CASSAPVDNINYGYTF	TGTGCCAGCAGCGCCCCCGTGGACAACATTAACTATGGCTACACCTTC
-	TRBV7-9	TRBJ2-1	-	CASSLAPSVSEQFF	TGTGCCAGCAGCTTAGCACCTAGCGTTAGTGAGCAGTTCTTC
-	TRBV4-2	TRBJ1-5	-	CASSPDRNQPQHF	TGTGCCAGCAGCCCTGACAGGAATCAGCCCCAGCATTTT
-	TRBV7-9	TRBJ2-7	TRBD1	CASSPPAGQETYEQYF	TGTGCCAGCAGCCCCCCGGCCGGACAGGAGACCTACGAGCAGTACTTC
-	TRBV28	TRBJ1-1	-	CASRGLASEAFF	TGTGCCAGCAGAGGGCTGGCCTCTGAAGCTTTCTTT
-	TRBV6-1	TRBJ2-5	-	CASSKTRPGETQYF	TGTGCCAGCAGTAAGACACGGCCGGGAGAGACCCAGTACTTC
-	TRBV9	TRBJ2-4	TRBD1	CASSPGTAPGIQYF	TGTGCCAGCAGCCCCGGGACAGCTCCGGGCATTCAGTACTTC
once	TRBV5-8	TRBJ1-5	-	CASSFGGAKREQPQHF	TGTGCCAGCAGCTTCGGAGGGGCCAAAAGGGAGCAGCCCCAGCATTTT
-	TRBV10-2	TRBJ2-5	-	CASSLTGSQETQYF	TGCGCCAGCAGCTTGACAGGCTCCCAAGAGACCCAGTACTTC
-	TRBV4-1	TRBJ2-6	-	CASSQDEGAGANVLTF	TGCGCCAGCAGCCAAGATGAGGGGGCTGGGGCCAACGTCCTGACTTTC
-	TRBV7-9	TRBJ1-1	-	CASRRGVDTEAFF	TGTGCCAGCCGACGAGGGGTGGACACTGAAGCTTTCTTT
-	TRBV7-9	TRBJ1-3	-	CASLPGLGNTIYF	TGTGCCAGCCTTCCGGGGCTTGGAAACACCATATATTTT
-	TRBV7-3	TRBJ1-3	-	CASSLIGGSGNTIYF	TGTGCCAGCAGCTTAATCGGTGGCTCTGGAAACACCATATATTTT
-	TRBV27	TRBJ2-7	TRBD2	CASSYLAGGPYEQYF	TGTGCCAGCAGTTATCTAGCGGGGGGTCCCTACGAGCAGTACTTC
-	TRBV28	TRBJ1-4	TRBD1	CASSSSLGTGKEKLFF	TGTGCCAGCAGTTCTTCTCTTGGGACAGGGAAGGAAAAACTGTTTTTT
-	TRBV27	TRBJ1-2	-	CASSLLQGYGYTF	TGTGCCAGCAGTTTGCTCCAGGGCTATGGCTACACCTTC